Sequencing of this T cell receptor beta chain was carried out in a study of identical twins. Study-wide results and limits: Excess sharing between twins was weaker in beta out-of-frame sequences. Within twin pairs, the out-of-frame alpha sequences they shared showed excess low generation probability.

The germline CDR1 and CDR2 sequences are ENHRY and SYGVKD. The CDR3 runs 16 residues. V lost 11 bases to trimming and J lost 2 bases; unmatched junction nucleotides: 6. cDNA molecules carried unique molecular identifiers, and template switching added a universal primer site. TCRdb redid the calling of the 5' RACE reads with MiXCR, one entry per CDR3 protein. The table has more than 400,000 distinct CDR3 sequences, nearly 15% seen once. For this clonotype: Its antigen is not known.

This sample also belongs to another study, concerning yellow fever vaccine responses in identical twins.

Sequencing was done on a sample of CD4+ T cells sorted from blood. The chain has TRBV10-3 and TRBJ2-1; 16 positions match TRBD2. The receptor was isolated from a woman in her late teens or twenties in good health. CDR3 amino acids: CAATGTSGRAYNEQFF. CDR3 nucleotide sequence: TGTGCCGCGACCGGGACTAGCGGGAGGGCCTACAATGAGCAGTTCTTC.